The 25 T cell receptor beta chains below were found in one sample sequenced in a study of blood T cell repertoires in COVID-19. Produced via immunoSEQ multiplex PCR; TCRdb's table is partial and in-frame only. The repertoire holds fewer than 250,000 clones, around 80% seen once, with 9.5% to 15% in the top ten. Sequencing was done on a sample of peripheral blood. The receptor source for this set is a woman aged 45-65 years with acute or convalescent COVID-19.

The V gene is TRBV24-1, the J gene TRBJ2-2; 14 bases line up with TRBD2. The CDR3 is 19 amino acids. Looked up from germline, CDR1 is KGHDR and CDR2 is SFDVKD. Trimming at V came to 5 bases and at J to 2 bases, leaving 9 bases not matched to a gene. CDR3 sequence reads: CATSGWTSGGTLNTGELFF. The DNA of the CDR3 is TGTGCCACCAGTGGTTGGACTAGCGGGGGGACCTTAAACACCGGGGAGCTGTTTTTT.

The V call is TRBV28, the J call TRBJ2-7; D call uncertain. Germline CDR1 MDHEN, CDR2 SYDVKM. Trimming removed 5 bases at V and 4 bases at J, with 9 bases between. The CDR3 has 12 amino acids. CDR3 sequence reads: CASSPGPYEQYF. In nucleotides, the CDR3 is TGTGCCAGCAGTCCTGGCCCTTACGAGCAGTACTTC.

This clone was seen more than once but under ten times. CDR3 amino acids: CASSYEYSYNSPLHF. The CDR3 coding sequence is TGTGCCAGCAGTTACGAGTACTCCTATAATTCACCCCTCCACTTT. The genes are TRBV6-5 and TRBJ1-6; D uncertain. Germline V lookup: CDR1 MNHEY, CDR2 SVGAGI. V was shortened by 2 bases and J by 0 bases, with 5 bases between the two germline ends. The CDR3 extends over 15 amino acids.

This clone was seen only once. The chain links TRBV28 to TRBJ1-2; 7 bases are a match to TRBD1. After removal of 5 bases from V and 1 base from J, the junction contained 4 bases not matched to a gene. The germline V gene encodes CDR1 MDHEN and CDR2 SYDVKM. The CDR3 sequence is 14 residues long. CDR3 sequence reads: CASSEGQHNYGYTF. DNA of the CDR3: TGTGCCAGCAGTGAGGGACAGCATAACTATGGCTACACCTTC.

This clone was seen a handful of times. The genes are TRBV2 and TRBJ2-7; 12 bases align to TRBD2. Germline lookup yields CDR1 SNHLY and CDR2 FYNNEI. This CDR3 comprises 14 residues. V trimming: 9 bases; J trimming: 0 bases; junction bases outside the gene matches: 3. Written as DNA, the CDR3 is TGTGCCAGTGAGGGACTAGCGGGCTCCTACGAGCAGTACTTC. Its translation: CASEGLAGSYEQYF. The full variable domain, with the rest looked up from reference TRBV2 and TRBJ2-7, is EPEVTQTPSHQVTQMGQEVILRCVPISNHLYFYWYRQILGQKVEFLVSFYNNEISEKSEIFDDQFSVERPDGSNFTLKIRSTKLEDSAMYFCASEGLAGSYEQYFGPGTRLTVT.

This chain joins TRBV11-2 and TRBJ2-5; D is perhaps TRBD1 (6 bases). This CDR3 has 17 amino acids. V dropped 1 base and J dropped 5 bases, with 20 bases sitting between them. Germline V gene lookup returns CDR1 SGHAT and CDR2 FQNNGV. This CDR3 reads CASSLVWSAGVGETQYF. Here the CDR3 DNA reads TGTGCCAGCAGCTTAGTTTGGTCTGCAGGGGTGGGGGAGACCCAGTACTTC.

This chain connects TRBV4-2 to TRBJ2-4, with D possibly being TRBD1 (6 bases). The CDR3 length is 14 residues. Trimming stripped 5 bases from V and 2 bases from J, with 10 bases between. Germline V gene sequence: CDR1 LGHNA, CDR2 YNFKEQ. The CDR3 region has the DNA TGTGCCAGCAGCGCCCAGGGGTCCAAAAACATTCAGTACTTC. It translates to CASSAQGSKNIQYF.

This chain joins TRBV6-6 and TRBJ1-3; 8 nucleotides agree with TRBD1. Germline V gives CDR1 MNHNY, CDR2 SVGAGI (reference sequence). The CDR3 length is 16 residues. V trimming: 3 bases; J trimming: 4 bases; junction bases outside the gene matches: 8. In nucleotides, the CDR3 is TGTGCCAGCAGTTATGATCAGGGGGCGATAGGAAACACCATATATTTT. It translates to CASSYDQGAIGNTIYF.

V usage is TRBV6-4 and J usage is TRBJ2-3; 9 bases line up with TRBD1. The CDR3 consists of 15 residues. In germline, CDR1 is MRHNA, CDR2 SNTAGT. Losses at the gene ends were 8 bases for V and 2 bases for J; bases not matched to a gene: 8. CDR3 amino acids: CASAPGQGFTDTQYF. The DNA for the CDR3 is TGTGCCAGCGCCCCGGGACAGGGATTCACAGATACGCAGTATTTT.

This clone was detected only a few times. This sequence joins TRBV24-1 and TRBJ1-6, with 7 bases lining up with TRBD1. CDR3 length: 19 amino acids. The V gene's germline CDR1 is KGHDR and CDR2 SFDVKD. V was clipped by 0 bases and J by 0 bases; unmatched bases: 7. The CDR3 coding sequence is TGTGCCACCAGTGATTTGCGACAGGGCTACGGCTCCTATAATTCACCCCTCCACTTT. This translates into CATSDLRQGYGSYNSPLHF.

V is TRBV9 and J is TRBJ2-3, with TRBD2 matching over 9 bases. CDR3 size: 14 residues. From germline, CDR1 is SGDLS and CDR2 YYNGEE. Trimming at V came to 0 bases and at J to 5 bases, leaving 1 base not matched to a gene. CDR3 nucleotides: TGTGCCAGCAGCGTAGGTAGCGGGAGAGATACGCAGTATTTT. Translating gives CASSVGSGRDTQYF.

The rearrangement uses TRBV29-1 and TRBJ1-2, with 10 bases identical to TRBD1. The CDR3 spans 15 residues. Germline V gene data show CDR1 as SQVTM and CDR2 as ANQGSEA. V shed 8 bases and J 2 bases; nucleotides not matched to a gene: 11. This chain's CDR3 is CSFKGQGLGNYGYTF. CDR3 coding DNA: TGCAGCTTCAAGGGACAGGGGCTTGGGAACTATGGCTACACCTTC.

This chain uses TRBV6-5 with TRBJ1-5, with D unresolved. CDR3 length: 13 amino acids. CDR1 is MNHEY and CDR2 is SVGAGI in the germline V gene. Trimming pared 2 bases from V and 8 bases from J, leaving 10 bases between. The CDR3 coding sequence is TGTGCCAGCAGTTACGACCTCGGGGAGCCCCAGCATTTT. As protein: CASSYDLGEPQHF.

This clone was seen more than once but under ten times. The chain links TRBV6-5 to TRBJ2-1, with D possibly matching TRBD2 (5 bases). Trimming cost V 2 bases and J 5 bases, with 13 bases left between them. The CDR3 length is 15 residues. Per germline, CDR1 MNHEY and CDR2 SVGAGI. The CDR3 DNA follows: TGTGCCAGCAGTTACAAACTAGGTTGGGACAATGAGCAGTTCTTC. Encoded protein: CASSYKLGWDNEQFF.

V gene TRBV11-3 combines with J gene TRBJ2-7; TRBD2 matches 7 bases. This CDR3 is 14 amino acids long. Germline trimming cut 1 base from V and 6 bases from J; bases unmatched to any gene: 6. The germline V gene encodes CDR1 SGHNT and CDR2 YENEEA. The CDR3 loop is CASSLGAGAGEQYF. In DNA form, the CDR3 reads TGTGCCAGCAGCTTAGGCGCGGGAGCTGGCGAGCAGTACTTC.

V and J are TRBV19 and TRBJ1-1; perhaps TRBD1 as D (6 bases). V was trimmed by 4 bases and J by 5 bases, leaving 17 bases between them. The CDR3 extends over 15 amino acids. Germline CDR1 LNHDA, CDR2 SQIVND (reference sequence). In nucleotides, the CDR3 is TGTGCCAGTAGTACTCAGGGGAACGGTCGAACTGAAGCTTTCTTT. Amino acids: CASSTQGNGRTEAFF.

The chain is built from TRBV5-1 and TRBJ1-1; 9 bases are shared with TRBD1. Germline lookup yields CDR1 SGHRS and CDR2 YFSETQ. This CDR3 is built from 18 residues. Losses at the gene ends were 4 bases for V and 5 bases for J; bases not matched to a gene: 18. The CDR3 here is CASSIGSGTGWSGTEAFF. DNA of the CDR3: TGCGCCAGCAGCATTGGGAGTGGGACAGGGTGGTCGGGGACTGAAGCTTTCTTT.

The J gene is TRBJ1-2, the V gene TRBV3-1 (or the pseudogene TRBV3-2); D is undetermined. The V gene lost 1 base and the J gene lost 3 bases, with 9 bases spanning the gap. The CDR3 contains 14 residues. The germline V gene has CDR1 LGHDT and CDR2 YNNKEL (reference sequence). CDR3 in amino acids: CASSQAGGYYGYTF. Written as DNA, the CDR3 is TGTGCCAGCAGCCAAGCGGGCGGGTACTATGGCTACACCTTC.

Only a few counts were recorded for this clone. The rearrangement uses TRBV4-1 and TRBJ2-7; no clear D. Looked up from germline, CDR1 is MGHRA and CDR2 is YSYEKL. This CDR3 is 16 amino acids long. V shed 0 bases and J shed 7 bases, with 19 bases lying between them. The CDR3 DNA reads as TGCGCCAGCAGCCAAGATAGCAGCCTTACTCCTTGGGAGCAGTACTTC. Translated: CASSQDSSLTPWEQYF.

The chain carries TRBV20-1 and TRBJ2-1; D not resolved. Deletions cut 5 bases from V and 9 bases from J, with 8 bases between. The germline V gene has CDR1 DFQATT and CDR2 SNEGSKA (reference sequence). This CDR3 spans 10 amino acids. The chain's CDR3 is CSAYLSEQFF. Written as DNA, the CDR3 is TGCAGTGCTTACCTCAGTGAGCAGTTCTTC.

The chain is built from TRBV6-1 and TRBJ2-4; the D gene is possibly TRBD2 (5 bases). The CDR3 consists of 16 residues. Germline values: CDR1 MNHNS, CDR2 SASEGT. V was trimmed by 2 bases and J by 6 bases, leaving 17 bases between them. CDR3 residues: CASSENPAGSRNIQYF. For the CDR3, the DNA is TGTGCCAGCAGTGAAAACCCTGCTGGGAGTAGAAACATTCAGTACTTC.

The count of this clone is one. The V gene is TRBV28, the J gene TRBJ1-2; 7 bases match TRBD1. The ends lost 5 bases at V and 6 bases at J; junction bases unmatched: 12. The CDR3 runs 15 residues. Germline V CDR1 and CDR2: MDHEN, SYDVKM. CDR3 nucleotides: TGTGCCAGCAGTCCCTTGACAGGGTGGACGGATGGCTACACCTTC. Translating gives CASSPLTGWTDGYTF.

This clone was counted once. The chain's CDR3 is CASSQRERTFSYNEQFF. DNA for the CDR3: TGTGCCAGCAGCCAACGCGAGCGGACCTTTTCCTACAATGAGCAGTTCTTC. This chain uses TRBV3-1 (or the pseudogene TRBV3-2) with TRBJ2-1; TRBD2 might be the D (5 bases). The germline V gene has CDR1 LGHDT and CDR2 YNNKEL (reference sequence). The ends were cut back, 2 bases at V and 1 base at J, with 15 bases in the middle. The CDR3 is made up of 17 amino acids.

This clone turned up a few times. The V gene is TRBV19, the J gene TRBJ1-6; tentatively, D is TRBD1 (6 bases). The V gene lost 6 bases and the J gene lost 9 bases, with 18 bases spanning the gap. Germline CDR1 and CDR2: LNHDA and SQIVND (reference sequence). There are 15 residues in the CDR3. The CDR3 DNA is TGTGCCAGTAGGTTCTCGGACAGCAGTGGTTCACCCCTCCACTTT. This sequence encodes CASRFSDSSGSPLHF. The full variable domain, completed using reference TRBV19 and TRBJ1-6, is DGGITQSPKYLFRKEGQNVTLSCEQNLNHDAMYWYRQDPGQGLRLIYYSQIVNDFQKGDIAEGYSVSREKKESFPLTVTSAQKNPTAFYLCASRFSDSSGSPLHFGNGTRLTVT.

The V call is TRBV5-6, the J call TRBJ1-5; a weak D match, TRBD1 (5 bases). From germline, CDR1 is SGHDT and CDR2 YYEEEE. Trimming removed 2 bases at V and 2 bases at J, with 8 bases between. This CDR3 has 14 amino acids. CDR3 region: CASSFQGRNQPQHF. CDR3 DNA sequence: TGTGCCAGCAGCTTTCAGGGCCGCAATCAGCCCCAGCATTTT.